The TCR beta chain described here comes from a study of T cell clones after liver transplantation (dated by TCRdb to about 2019). With respect to the entire study: Samples were obtained from ITN030ST, a randomized trial in which withdrawal of immunosuppression was attempted within 2 years of liver transplantation. Donor-reactive T cell clones were identified by TCRbeta sequencing following a pre-transplant mixed lymphocyte reaction and were subsequently tracked in post-transplant blood. Third party-reactive TCRbeta sequences were also identified from pre-transplant MLRs to serve as an antigen-independent comparator for donor-reactive sequences. Three of the eight recipients were HCV-positive; the others were transplanted for non-autoimmune, non-viral indications. Until randomization at 12-24 months post-transplant, subjects were given standard immunosuppression, with no induction therapy. Tolerance was defined as complete immunosuppression withdrawal for at least one year with no rise in liver enzymes beyond twice the upper limit of normal. Blood samples were collected pre-transplant, pre-randomization before withdrawal, and post-randomization after either full withdrawal or failed withdrawal. A cohort of 8 liver transplant recipients was studied, of whom 3 were classified as tolerant and 5 as non-tolerant. Study-wide conclusions, independent of this receptor: In most of the 8 subjects, circulating donor-reactive CD4 TCRbeta sequences decreased significantly after transplant, regardless of tolerance or HCV status. Low numbers of available donor cells limited the measurable donor-reactive repertoire in two subjects. After accounting for repertoire turnover, donor-reactive detection was significantly reduced in 7 of 8 subjects for CD4 and 8 of 8 for CD8. A greater decline was seen for donor-reactive sequences than for third party-reactive sequences, suggesting partial antigen-specific deletion unrelated to withdrawal success. Because allograft tissue specimens were not available, migration of donor-reactive T cells into the graft, rather than deletion, may have occurred. The conclusions were considered preliminary, being limited by small, heterogeneous patient numbers and non-standardized post-transplant time points.

Frozen genomic DNA underwent high-throughput TCRbeta CDR3 sequencing by immunoSEQ, including PCR amplification, mapping, bias correction and internal controls. For the original study's pipeline: Only productive rearrangements were retained, and each unique TCRbeta sequence was defined by its CDR3 nucleotide sequence together with its V and J gene. Donor-reactive sequences required at least 5-fold expansion in CFSE-low cells versus unstimulated pre-transplant cells and at least 0.01% frequency. To ensure at least 90% detection power, minimum frequency thresholds were set for each subject based on that subject's lowest-template unstimulated sample. Jensen-Shannon divergence between the top 1000 TCRbeta sequences post-transplant and pre-transplant was used to measure repertoire turnover. Two-sided Fisher's exact tests were used to test for changes in the detection of donor-reactive sequences. Held by TCRdb, this immuneACCESS table contains in-frame sequences only and omits some clones. Under half of the omission traces to an unresolved V gene where checked; the cause of the rest is unknown. Clone size and V and J calls were adopted from that table, with D and trimming inferred from the DNA. For this sample there are roughly 73,000 clones; 80% appear just once. The ten top clones hold around 0.66% of the sample.

As regards this clone: The clone's antigen remains unknown. No clone much larger than this one lies a single base away; base qualities are absent.

The intended sense of this specimen's time point label: pre-transplant. Thawed unstimulated PBMCs were stained for CD3, CD4 and CD8 and FACS-sorted into CD3+CD4+ and CD3+CD8+ populations. All 8 studied subjects were randomized to withdrawal of immunosuppression. The Qiagen DNeasy Blood and Tissue Kit was used to isolate genomic DNA. The CDR3 measures 13 amino acids from cysteine to phenylalanine. Only the CDR3 DNA is retained, 39 bases long and in frame from the first base. Trimming removed 2 bases from V and 3 bases from J, leaving 7 bases between the germline ends. CDR1 WNHNN and CDR2 SYGVQD are derived from the germline V gene (reference sequence).

The rearranged chain carries TRBV10-1 and TRBJ1-1, with the identity of the D gene unclear. The sequence was obtained from a human donor who received a liver transplant. Specimen: CD4+ T cells from blood, collected before liver transplant. CDR3 loop: CASSENGDTEAFF. The nucleotide sequence is TGCGCCAGCAGTGAGAACGGGGACACTGAAGCTTTCTTT.